This TCR beta chain was sequenced for a study of cytomegalovirus exposure and HLA in healthy donors. Whole-study context: The study placed around 85% of its roughly 430 genotyped donors in the Caucasian-associated ancestry cluster. Study conclusions and caveats: Confirmation in vitro established that a few CMV-associated chains were specific for CMV antigens.

Worth noting for this clone: The antigen is not known.

The PCR was carried out with 60 Vbeta primers and 13 Jbeta primers. Original data processing: Unique TCR beta chains numbered approximately 76 million in a later analysis, with roughly 11 million shared. Assay: immunoSEQ multiplex PCR; the TCRdb copy retains only in-frame clones and omits some. The V and J calls and clone size come from that table; D and trimming were worked out from the DNA. The table records 110,000 to 150,000 clones, roughly 9.8% of them present only once. The sequence came from a man aged 45 to 65 in good health and CMV-seronegative. The source material was PBMCs.

CDR3 loop: CASSGRQGYNTEAFF. Written as DNA, the CDR3 is TGCGCCAGCAGCGGGCGACAGGGCTACAACACTGAAGCTTTCTTT. The chain employs TRBV5-1 and TRBJ1-1, with 7 bases lining up with TRBD1. Germline V lookup: CDR1 SGHRS, CDR2 YFSETQ. CDR3 length: 15 residues. The ends lost 4 bases at V and 2 bases at J; junction bases unmatched: 8. The full variable domain, rest sourced from reference TRBV5-1 and TRBJ1-1, is KAGVTQTPRYLIKTRGQQVTLSCSPISGHRSVSWYQQTPGQGLQFLFEYFSETQRNKGNFPGRFSGRQFSNSRSEMNVSTLELGDSALYLCASSGRQGYNTEAFFGQGTRLTVV.